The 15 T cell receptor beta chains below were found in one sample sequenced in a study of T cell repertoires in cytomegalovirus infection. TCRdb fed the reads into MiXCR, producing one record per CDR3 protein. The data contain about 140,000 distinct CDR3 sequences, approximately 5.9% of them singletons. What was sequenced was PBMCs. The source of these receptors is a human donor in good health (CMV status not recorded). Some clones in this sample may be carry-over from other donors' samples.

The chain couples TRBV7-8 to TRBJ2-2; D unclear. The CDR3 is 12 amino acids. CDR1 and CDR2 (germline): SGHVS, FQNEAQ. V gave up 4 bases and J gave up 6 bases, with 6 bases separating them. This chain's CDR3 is CASSWPPGELFF. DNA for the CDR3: TGTGCCAGCAGCTGGCCACCCGGGGAGCTGTTTTTT. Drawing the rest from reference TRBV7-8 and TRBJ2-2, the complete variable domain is GAGVSQSPRYKVAKRGQDVALRCDPISGHVSLFWYQQALGQGPEFLTYFQNEAQLDKSGLPSDRFFAERPEGSVSTLKIQRTQQEDSAVYLCASSWPPGELFFGEGSRLTVL.

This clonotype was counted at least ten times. CDR3 in DNA: TGCAGCGTATCAGGGGGAAGCACTGAAGCTTTCTTT. Translating it yields CSVSGGSTEAFF. The chain couples TRBV29-1 to TRBJ1-1, with TRBD1 matching 7 bases. Germline V gene data show CDR1 as SQVTM and CDR2 as ANQGSEA. The CDR3 has 12 residues. With V trimmed by 6 bases and J by 4 bases, 5 bases remained unmatched.

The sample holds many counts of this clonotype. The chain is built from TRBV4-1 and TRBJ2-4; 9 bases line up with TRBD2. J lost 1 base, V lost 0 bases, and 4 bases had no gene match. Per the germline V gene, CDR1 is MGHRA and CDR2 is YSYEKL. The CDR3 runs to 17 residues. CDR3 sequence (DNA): TGCGCCAGCAGCCAAGAAAATCTAGCGGGGGCCAAAAACATTCAGTACTTC. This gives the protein CASSQENLAGAKNIQYF.

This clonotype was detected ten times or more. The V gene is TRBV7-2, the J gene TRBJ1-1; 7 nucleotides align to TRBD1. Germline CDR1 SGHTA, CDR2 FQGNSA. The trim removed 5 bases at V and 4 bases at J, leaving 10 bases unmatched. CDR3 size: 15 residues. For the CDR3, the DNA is TGTGCCAGCAGCATCTCGACAGGGAGGCGCACTGAAGCTTTCTTT. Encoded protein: CASSISTGRRTEAFF. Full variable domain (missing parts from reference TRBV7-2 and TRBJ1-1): GAGVSQSPSNKVTEKGKDVELRCDPISGHTALYWYRQSLGQGLEFLIYFQGNSAPDKSGLPSDRFSAERTGGSVSTLTIQRTQQEDSAVYLCASSISTGRRTEAFFGQGTRLTVV.

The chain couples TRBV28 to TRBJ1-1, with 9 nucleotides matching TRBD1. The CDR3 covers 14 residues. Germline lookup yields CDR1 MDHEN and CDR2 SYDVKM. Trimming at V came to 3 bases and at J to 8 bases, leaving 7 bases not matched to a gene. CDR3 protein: CASSLWPGQGEAFF. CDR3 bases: TGTGCCAGCAGTTTGTGGCCGGGACAGGGCGAAGCTTTCTTT.

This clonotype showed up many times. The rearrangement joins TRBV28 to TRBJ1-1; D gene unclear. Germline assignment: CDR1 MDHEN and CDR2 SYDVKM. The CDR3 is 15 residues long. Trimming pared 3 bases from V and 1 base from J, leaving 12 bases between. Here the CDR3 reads CASSFSGVGNTEAFF. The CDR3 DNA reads TGTGCCAGCAGTTTTTCTGGGGTGGGGAACACTGAAGCTTTCTTT.

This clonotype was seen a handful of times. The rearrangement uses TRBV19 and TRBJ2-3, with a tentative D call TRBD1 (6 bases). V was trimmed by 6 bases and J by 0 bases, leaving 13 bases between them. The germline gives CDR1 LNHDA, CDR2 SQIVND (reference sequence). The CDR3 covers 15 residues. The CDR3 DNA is TGTGCCAGTAGGGACAGATTATCTAGCACAGATACGCAGTATTTT. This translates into CASRDRLSSTDTQYF.

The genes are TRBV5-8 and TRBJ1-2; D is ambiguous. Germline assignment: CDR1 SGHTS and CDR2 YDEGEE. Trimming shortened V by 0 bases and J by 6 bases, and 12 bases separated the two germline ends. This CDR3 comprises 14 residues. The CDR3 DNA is TGTGCCAGCAGCTTGGTCGAGGAGAGAGATGGCTACACCTTC. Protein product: CASSLVEERDGYTF.

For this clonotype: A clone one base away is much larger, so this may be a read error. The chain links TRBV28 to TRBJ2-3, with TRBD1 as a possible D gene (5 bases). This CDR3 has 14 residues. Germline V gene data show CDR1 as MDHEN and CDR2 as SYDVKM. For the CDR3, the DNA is TGTGCCGGCAGCTTTCGACAGAGCACAGATACGCAGTATTTT. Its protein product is CAGSFRQSTDTQYF.

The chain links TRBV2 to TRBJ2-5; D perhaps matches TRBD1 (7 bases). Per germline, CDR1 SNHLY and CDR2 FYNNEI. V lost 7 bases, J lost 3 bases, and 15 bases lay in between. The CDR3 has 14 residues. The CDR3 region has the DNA TGTGCCAGCAAGTACAGGGGCGGGAAAGAGACCCAGTACTTC. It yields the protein CASKYRGGKETQYF.

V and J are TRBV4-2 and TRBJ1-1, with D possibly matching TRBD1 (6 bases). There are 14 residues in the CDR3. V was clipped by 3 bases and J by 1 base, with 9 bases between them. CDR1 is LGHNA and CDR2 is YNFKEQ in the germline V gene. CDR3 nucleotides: TGTGCCAGCAGCCAGCCGACAGGGAACACTGAAGCTTTCTTT. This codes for CASSQPTGNTEAFF.

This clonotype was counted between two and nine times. CDR3 protein: CASSLLGGLYNEQFF. In DNA form, the CDR3 reads TGCGCCAGCAGCTTGCTGGGGGGTCTCTACAATGAGCAGTTCTTC. J is TRBJ2-1 and V is TRBV5-1; tentatively, D is TRBD2 (6 bases). V lost 1 base and J 3 bases, leaving 11 bases between the germline ends. CDR1 SGHRS and CDR2 YFSETQ come from the germline V gene. The length of the CDR3 is 15 residues.

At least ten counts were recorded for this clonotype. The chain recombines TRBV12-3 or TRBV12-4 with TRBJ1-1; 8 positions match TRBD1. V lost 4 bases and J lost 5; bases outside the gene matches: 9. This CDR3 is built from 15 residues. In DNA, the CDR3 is TGTGCCAGCAGTTCCGCCAGGCAGGGGGCGACTGAAGCTTTCTTT. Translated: CASSSARQGATEAFF.

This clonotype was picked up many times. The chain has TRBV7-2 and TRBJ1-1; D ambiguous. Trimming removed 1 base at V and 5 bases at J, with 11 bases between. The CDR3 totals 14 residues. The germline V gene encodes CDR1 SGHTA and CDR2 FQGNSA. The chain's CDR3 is CASSLEKGYTEAFF. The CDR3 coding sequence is TGTGCCAGCAGCTTAGAAAAGGGTTATACTGAAGCTTTCTTT.

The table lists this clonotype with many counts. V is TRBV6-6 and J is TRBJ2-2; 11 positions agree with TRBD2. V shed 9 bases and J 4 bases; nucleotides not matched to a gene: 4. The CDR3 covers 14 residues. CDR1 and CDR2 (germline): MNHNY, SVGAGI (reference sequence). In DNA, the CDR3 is TGTGCCAGTAGCGGGGGGGCAAGCACCGGGGAGCTGTTTTTT. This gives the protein CASSGGASTGELFF.